This TCR beta chain comes out of a study of tumor and adjacent non-tumor tissue in lung cancer. Study-level background: Aged about 31 to 80 years, patients included 10 men and five or six women with stage I to III disease.

TCRbeta libraries were built with three rounds of nested PCR, modified from ARM-PCR. TCRdb processed the multiplex PCR reads anew with MiXCR; each CDR3 protein has one entry. The data contain roughly 49,000 distinct CDR3 sequences, roughly 69% of them seen just once; the ten biggest clones take up 20% to 30%. The CDR3 contains 13 residues. No cell sorting was done before RNA was extracted from the tissue. More than 3 cm separated this lung sample from the edge of the tumor. Note on this clonotype: Antigen: not known. Relative to the germline gene, one junction end is altered; a read error may explain this.

The study's findings and limits: Tumor repertoires had a smaller top 100 clone share than normal lung.

The TCR was taken from a woman aged 60 to 75 with non-small cell lung cancer. This chain connects TRBV12-3 or TRBV12-4 to TRBJ1-2; TRBD1 might be the D (6 bases). Material for sequencing was distant non-tumor lung tissue. The CDR3 coding sequence is TGTGCCAACAGTTCGCAGGGGTTCTATGGATACACCTTC. Its translation is CANSSQGFYGYTF.